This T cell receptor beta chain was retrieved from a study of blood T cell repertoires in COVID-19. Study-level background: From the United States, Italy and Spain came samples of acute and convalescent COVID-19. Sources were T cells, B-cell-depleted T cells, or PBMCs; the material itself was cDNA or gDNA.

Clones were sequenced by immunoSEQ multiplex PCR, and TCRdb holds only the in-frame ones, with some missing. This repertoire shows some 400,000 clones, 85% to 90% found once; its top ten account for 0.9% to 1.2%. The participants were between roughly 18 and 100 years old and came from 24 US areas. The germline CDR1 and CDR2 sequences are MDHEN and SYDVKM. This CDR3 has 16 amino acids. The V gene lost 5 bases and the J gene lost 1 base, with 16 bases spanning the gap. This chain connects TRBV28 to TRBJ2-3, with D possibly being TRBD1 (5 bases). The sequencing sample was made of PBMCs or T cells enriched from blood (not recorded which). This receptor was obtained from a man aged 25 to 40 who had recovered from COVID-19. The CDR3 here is CASSPRTWKGTDTQYF. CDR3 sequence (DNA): TGTGCCAGCAGTCCACGGACATGGAAGGGCACAGATACGCAGTATTTT.